The 27 T cell receptor beta chains reported below all come from one sample, sequenced in a study of Tregs in tolerant kidney transplant recipients. Using immunoSEQ multiplex PCR, the repertoire was profiled, and TCRdb retains in-frame clones only, with some absent. The sample has tens of thousands of clones, 65% to 85% seen once. The sample consisted of CD4+ T cells from blood. All receptors derive from a human donor in good health.

The J gene is TRBJ2-7, the V gene TRBV7-2; D may be TRBD2 (5 bases). V lost 5 bases to trimming and J lost 0 bases, with 14 bases between them. Germline CDR1 is SGHTA and CDR2 is FQGNSA. The CDR3 runs 15 residues. The CDR3 DNA is TGTGCCAGCAGCCAGGAGGCTGTGAGCTCCTACGAGCAGTACTTC. It codes for CASSQEAVSSYEQYF.

V usage is TRBV29-1 and J usage is TRBJ1-3; 10 positions agree with TRBD1. Looked up from germline, CDR1 is SQVTM and CDR2 is ANQGSEA. The length of the CDR3 is 15 residues. J gave up 2 bases and V 6 bases, and 7 bases lay outside the gene matches. CDR3 DNA: TGCAGCGTGGCTGTCGGACAGGGGGCTGGAAACACCATATATTTT. This gives the protein CSVAVGQGAGNTIYF.

This clone was seen just once. The rearrangement uses TRBV27 and TRBJ2-3; 9 nucleotides line up with TRBD1. This CDR3 comprises 17 residues. Germline CDR1 reads MNHEY; CDR2 reads SMNVEV (reference sequence). After removal of 6 bases from V and 0 bases from J, the junction contained 10 bases not matched to a gene. CDR3 loop: CASSPGTGRSSTDTQYF. In nucleotides, the CDR3 is TGTGCCAGCAGCCCTGGGACAGGGCGAAGTAGCACAGATACGCAGTATTTT.

V and J are TRBV7-8 and TRBJ1-1, with D uncertain. Germline CDR1 and CDR2: SGHVS and FQNEAQ. This CDR3 has 15 residues. Between the trimmed V and J ends, which lost 2 bases and 0 bases, there was a span of 10 bases. DNA of the CDR3: TGTGCCAGCAGCTTATTAAGAGAAATGAACACTGAAGCTTTCTTT. Translation gives CASSLLREMNTEAFF.

The chain is built from TRBV5-1 and TRBJ2-7, with 10 bases matching TRBD1. The germline V gene has CDR1 SGHRS and CDR2 YFSETQ. CDR3 size: 13 residues. With V trimmed by 3 bases and J by 5 bases, 2 bases remained unmatched. The CDR3 is CASSSGQGNEQYF. The CDR3 DNA reads as TGCGCCAGCAGCTCGGGACAGGGGAACGAGCAGTACTTC.

The CDR3 DNA reads as TGTGCCAGCAGTGAAAGTGGCAGGGGTACTGAAGCTTTCTTT. Its protein is CASSESGRGTEAFF. The rearrangement links TRBV6-1 to TRBJ1-1; a weak D match, TRBD1 (6 bases). The CDR3 has 14 amino acids. V gave up 2 bases and J gave up 5 bases, with 12 bases separating them. CDR1 and CDR2 from the germline V gene are MNHNS and SASEGT.

The CDR3: CASSIHSGSGRETQYF. The CDR3 DNA reads as TGTGCCAGCAGCATACACAGCGGGAGCGGCAGAGAGACCCAGTACTTC. J is TRBJ2-5 and V is TRBV11-3; 8 bases match TRBD2. The V and J ends lost 5 bases and 4 bases, in that order; junction bases with no gene match: 12. The CDR3 length is 16 residues. The V gene's germline CDR1 is SGHNT and CDR2 YENEEA. Looking up the rest from reference TRBV11-3 and TRBJ2-5 gives the full variable domain: EAGVVQSPRYKIIEKKQPVAFWCNPISGHNTLYWYLQNLGQGPELLIRYENEEAVDDSQLPKDRFSAERLKGVDSTLKIQPAELGDSAVYLCASSIHSGSGRETQYFGPGTRLLVL.

The J gene is TRBJ2-5, the V gene TRBV5-3; 8 bases are shared with TRBD2. TRBV5-3 qualifies as an ORF whose function is uncertain. The CDR3 has 13 amino acids. After removal of 8 bases from V and 3 bases from J, the junction contained 6 bases not matched to a gene. The CDR3 DNA reads as TGTGCCAGCAGCGCAGCGGGGGAAGAGACCCAGTACTTC. Amino acid sequence: CASSAAGEETQYF.

V and J are TRBV6-5 and TRBJ2-7; D is possibly TRBD1 or TRBD2 (5 bases each). The germline gives CDR1 MNHEY, CDR2 SVGAGI. The V gene lost 5 bases and the J gene lost 6 bases, with 20 bases spanning the gap. The CDR3 contains 15 residues. The CDR3 reads CASSPRVEGHSEQYF. For the CDR3, the DNA is TGTGCCAGCAGTCCCCGTGTTGAGGGGCATAGCGAGCAGTACTTC.

This clone came up once. J is TRBJ2-1 and V is TRBV9; D unresolved. V lost 0 bases to trimming and J lost 5 bases, with 9 bases between them. Per germline, CDR1 SGDLS and CDR2 YYNGEE. There are 14 residues in the CDR3. The CDR3 bases are TGTGCCAGCAGCGTAGCTAGTGCCAACAATGAGCAGTTCTTC. Translating gives CASSVASANNEQFF.

The V call is TRBV4-3, the J call TRBJ1-4; D is undetermined. Germline V gene sequence: CDR1 LGHNA, CDR2 YSLEER. V lost 3 bases and J lost 0, with 11 bases in between. The CDR3 extends over 16 amino acids. The CDR3 sequence: CASSQVAEATNEKLFF. Written as DNA, the CDR3 is TGCGCCAGCAGCCAGGTCGCCGAAGCAACTAATGAAAAACTGTTTTTT.

V usage is TRBV11-1 and J usage is TRBJ2-7; unclear D gene. CDR1 and CDR2 (germline): SGHAT, FQDESV (reference sequence). With 4 bases removed from V and 5 bases from J, the gap between germline ends came to 6 bases. There are 11 residues in the CDR3. The CDR3 region has the DNA TGTGCCAGCAGCTCAAGAGACGAGCAGTACTTC. Translation gives CASSSRDEQYF. Variable domain in full (rest from reference TRBV11-1 and TRBJ2-7): EAEVAQSPRYKITEKSQAVAFWCDPISGHATLYWYRQILGQGPELLVQFQDESVVDDSQLPKDRFSAERLKGVDSTLKIQPAELGDSAMYLCASSSRDEQYFGPGTRLTVT.

The V call is TRBV15, the J call TRBJ1-4, with D tentatively TRBD1 (5 bases). The CDR3 is 13 residues long. Looked up from germline, CDR1 is LNHNV and CDR2 is YYDKDF (reference sequence). Trimming removed 9 bases from V and 3 bases from J, with 11 bases in between. The CDR3 nucleotides are TGTGCCACGTCGAGGGGACCTAATGAAAAACTGTTTTTT. This translates into CATSRGPNEKLFF.

The V call is TRBV7-2, the J call TRBJ2-3, with TRBD2 matching over 8 bases. From germline, CDR1 is SGHTA and CDR2 FQGNSA. The CDR3 has 17 amino acids. V lost 5 bases, J lost 0 bases, and 10 bases stayed unmatched. The CDR3 DNA sequence: TGTGCCAGCAGCCCCGCGCGGGGGGCAGCTAGCACAGATACGCAGTATTTT. Protein sequence: CASSPARGAASTDTQYF.

The CDR3 nucleotides are TGTGCCAGCAGCTTAGTTCGGAGCTCCGGTACGCAGTATTTT. Translating gives CASSLVRSSGTQYF. The V call is TRBV7-2, the J call TRBJ2-3; D not resolved. V was clipped by 1 base and J by 8 bases, with 13 bases between them. The germline CDR1 and CDR2 sequences are SGHTA and FQGNSA. The CDR3 consists of 14 residues.

The chain couples TRBV5-1 to TRBJ1-2; 7 nucleotides line up with TRBD1. The CDR3 extends over 16 amino acids. Germline lookup yields CDR1 SGHRS and CDR2 YFSETQ. With V trimmed by 0 bases and J by 3 bases, 8 bases remained unmatched. CDR3 sequence (DNA): TGCGCCAGCAGCTTGGATCTTTCCCAGGGGGACTATGGCTACACCTTC. The encoded protein is CASSLDLSQGDYGYTF.

The genes are TRBV30 and TRBJ1-2; 7 bases fit TRBD1. CDR1 is GTSNPN and CDR2 is SVGIG in the germline V gene (reference sequence). The CDR3 sequence is 12 residues long. Trimming took 3 bases from V and 5 from J; bases not matched to a gene: 3. As DNA, the CDR3 is TGTGCCTGGAGCGTGACAGGGTATGGCTACACCTTC. Translating it yields CAWSVTGYGYTF.

The gene calls are TRBV6-5 and TRBJ2-7, with unresolved D. CDR3 length: 15 amino acids. Looked up from germline, CDR1 is MNHEY and CDR2 is SVGAGI. V was pared by 0 bases and J by 2 bases, with 11 bases between. The CDR3 here is CASSYSPARPYEQYF. CDR3 DNA: TGTGCCAGCAGTTACTCACCGGCCAGGCCCTACGAGCAGTACTTC.

This clone is a singleton in its sample. The genes are TRBV19 and TRBJ2-7, with 9 bases identical to TRBD2. V was pared by 5 bases and J by 1 base, with 6 bases of the junction left unmatched. Germline CDR1 reads LNHDA; CDR2 reads SQIVND (reference sequence). This CDR3 has 15 residues. The CDR3 protein is CASSAGGGRSYEQYF. CDR3 nucleotide sequence: TGTGCCAGTAGTGCGGGAGGGGGCAGGTCCTACGAGCAGTACTTC.

The CDR3 loop is CASSLDRDREETEAFF. In nucleotides, the CDR3 is TGTGCCAGCAGCTTGGACCGGGACAGGGAAGAGACTGAAGCTTTCTTT. The chain carries TRBV5-6 and TRBJ1-1; 9 bases match TRBD1. The CDR3 runs 16 residues. Germline assignment: CDR1 SGHDT and CDR2 YYEEEE. J lost 5 bases, V lost 0 bases, and 8 bases had no gene match.

V gene TRBV29-1 combines with J gene TRBJ1-1, with unresolved D. Germline V gene sequence: CDR1 SQVTM, CDR2 ANQGSEA. The V end lost 7 bases, the J end lost 5 bases, and 17 bases lay between the germline ends. The CDR3 has 13 residues. The CDR3 region has the DNA TGCAGCGGGACTACAGTAGGTTTTACTGAAGCTTTCTTT. This sequence encodes CSGTTVGFTEAFF.

The chain has TRBV30 and TRBJ2-1; 10 positions agree with TRBD2. The junction had 6 bases not matched to a gene; V was cut back by 4 bases and J by 3 bases. CDR3 length equals 15 residues. CDR1 is GTSNPN, CDR2 SVGIG, per germline (reference sequence). The CDR3 DNA sequence: TGTGCCTGGATCTATAGCGGGGGGTTCTACAATGAGCAGTTCTTC. This codes for CAWIYSGGFYNEQFF. The full variable domain, completed using reference TRBV30 and TRBJ2-1, is SQTIHQWPATLVQPVGSPLSLECTVEGTSNPNLYWYRQAAGRGLQLLFYSVGIGQISSEVPQNLSASRPQDRQFILSSKKLLLSDSGFYLCAWIYSGGFYNEQFFGPGTRLTVL.

The rearrangement uses TRBV9 and TRBJ2-3; TRBD1 might be the D (6 bases). The CDR3 sequence is 17 residues long. Trimming left V 4 bases short and J 15 bases short, with 33 bases between. The germline gives CDR1 SGDLS, CDR2 YYNGEE. DNA for the CDR3: TGTGCCAGCAGCAAAGAGGGGGAGAGACAGGCCTCTAGTATCTTTTATTTT. Amino acids: CASSKEGERQASSIFYF.

CDR3 sequence: CASSLVGAYEQYF. Here the CDR3 DNA reads TGTGCCAGCAGCTTGGTGGGGGCCTACGAGCAGTACTTC. The V and J genes are TRBV7-2 and TRBJ2-7, with D perhaps assigned TRBD1 or TRBD2 (5 bases each). V dropped 3 bases and J dropped 2 bases, with 8 bases sitting between them. CDR1 is SGHTA, CDR2 FQGNSA, per germline. The CDR3 runs 13 residues.

This clone appeared a few times. The CDR3 DNA follows: TGCGCCAGCAGTTTTACGTACGATAGGAGCACTGAAGCTTTCTTT. It encodes CASSFTYDRSTEAFF. The chain links TRBV5-1 to TRBJ1-1, with D unclear. Germline assignment: CDR1 SGHRS and CDR2 YFSETQ. CDR3 length equals 15 residues. Between the trimmed V and J ends, which lost 5 bases and 4 bases, there was a span of 18 bases.

This clone was seen a few times. The chain carries TRBV30 and TRBJ2-3; D possibly corresponds to TRBD2 (7 bases). CDR1 GTSNPN and CDR2 SVGIG come from the germline V gene (reference sequence). V was trimmed by 1 base and J by 1 base, leaving 12 bases between them. This CDR3 has 15 amino acids. This CDR3 is CAWSGVGGGTDTQYF. For the CDR3, the DNA is TGTGCCTGGAGTGGGGTAGGGGGGGGCACAGATACGCAGTATTTT. Complete variable domain (other parts from reference TRBV30 and TRBJ2-3): SQTIHQWPATLVQPVGSPLSLECTVEGTSNPNLYWYRQAAGRGLQLLFYSVGIGQISSEVPQNLSASRPQDRQFILSSKKLLLSDSGFYLCAWSGVGGGTDTQYFGPGTRLTVL.

This clone showed up just once. The genes are TRBV9 and TRBJ2-1, with 14 bases that match TRBD2. V was pared by 4 bases and J by 9 bases, with 6 bases of the junction left unmatched. The CDR3 is made up of 15 amino acids. Germline CDR1 and CDR2: SGDLS and YYNGEE. The CDR3 reads CASSRTSGGLGEQFF. In nucleotides, the CDR3 is TGTGCCAGCAGCCGGACTAGCGGGGGGCTGGGTGAGCAGTTCTTC. Looking up the rest from reference TRBV9 and TRBJ2-1 gives the full variable domain: DSGVTQTPKHLITATGQRVTLRCSPRSGDLSVYWYQQSLDQGLQFLIQYYNGEERAKGNILERFSAQQFPDLHSELNLSSLELGDSALYFCASSRTSGGLGEQFFGPGTRLTVL.